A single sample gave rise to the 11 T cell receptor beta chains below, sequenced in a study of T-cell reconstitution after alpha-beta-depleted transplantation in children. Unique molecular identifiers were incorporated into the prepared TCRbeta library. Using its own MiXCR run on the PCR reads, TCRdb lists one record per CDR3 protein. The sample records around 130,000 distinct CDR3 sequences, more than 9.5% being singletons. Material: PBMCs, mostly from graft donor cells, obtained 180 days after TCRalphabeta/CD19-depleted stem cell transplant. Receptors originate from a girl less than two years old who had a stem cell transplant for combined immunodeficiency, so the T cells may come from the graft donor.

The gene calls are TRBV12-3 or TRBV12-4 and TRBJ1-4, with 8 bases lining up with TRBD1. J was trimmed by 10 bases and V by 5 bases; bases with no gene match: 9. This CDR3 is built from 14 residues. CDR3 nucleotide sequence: TGTGCCAGCAGTGGGGACAGGATAATGAGAAAACTGTTTTTT. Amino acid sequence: CASSGDRIMRKLFF.

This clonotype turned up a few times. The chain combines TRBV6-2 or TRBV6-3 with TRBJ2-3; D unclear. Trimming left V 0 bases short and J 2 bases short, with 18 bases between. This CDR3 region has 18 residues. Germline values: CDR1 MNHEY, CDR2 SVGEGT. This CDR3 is CASSYSRTEYIYTDTQYF. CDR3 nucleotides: TGTGCCAGCAGTTACTCCCGGACCGAGTACATCTACACAGATACGCAGTATTTT.

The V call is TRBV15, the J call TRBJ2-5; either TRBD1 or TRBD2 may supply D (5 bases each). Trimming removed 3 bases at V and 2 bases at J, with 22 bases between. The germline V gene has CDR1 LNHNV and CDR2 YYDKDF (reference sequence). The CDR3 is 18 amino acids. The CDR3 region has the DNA TGTGCCACCAGCAGGGGCCTTAGAATCGGGACGGGGCAAGAGACCCAGTACTTC. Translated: CATSRGLRIGTGQETQYF.

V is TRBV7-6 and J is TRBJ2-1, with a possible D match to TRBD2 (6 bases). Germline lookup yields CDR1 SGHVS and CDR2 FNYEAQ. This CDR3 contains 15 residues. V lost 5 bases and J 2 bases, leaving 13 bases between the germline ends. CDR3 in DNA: TGTGCCAGCAGCCCCGGGCCTAGCGCCTACAATGAGCAGTTCTTC. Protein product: CASSPGPSAYNEQFF. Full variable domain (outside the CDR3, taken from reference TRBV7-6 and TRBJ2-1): GAGVSQSPRYKVTKRGQDVALRCDPISGHVSLYWYRQALGQGPEFLTYFNYEAQQDKSGLPNDRFSAERPEGSISTLTIQRTEQRDSAMYRCASSPGPSAYNEQFFGPGTRLTVL.

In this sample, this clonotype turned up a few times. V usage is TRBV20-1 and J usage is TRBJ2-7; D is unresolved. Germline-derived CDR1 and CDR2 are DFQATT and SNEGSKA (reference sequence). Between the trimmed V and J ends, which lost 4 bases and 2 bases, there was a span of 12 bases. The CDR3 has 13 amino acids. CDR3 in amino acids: CSATKALTYEQYF. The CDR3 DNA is TGCAGTGCTACAAAAGCTCTGACCTACGAGCAGTACTTC.

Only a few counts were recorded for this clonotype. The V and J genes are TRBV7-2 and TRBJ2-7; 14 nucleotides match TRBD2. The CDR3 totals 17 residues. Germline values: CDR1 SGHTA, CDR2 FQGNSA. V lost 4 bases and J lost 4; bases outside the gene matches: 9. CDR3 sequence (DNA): TGTGCCAGCAGCTCGTGGGGACTAGCGGGAGTTCGGTACGAGCAGTACTTC. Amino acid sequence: CASSSWGLAGVRYEQYF.

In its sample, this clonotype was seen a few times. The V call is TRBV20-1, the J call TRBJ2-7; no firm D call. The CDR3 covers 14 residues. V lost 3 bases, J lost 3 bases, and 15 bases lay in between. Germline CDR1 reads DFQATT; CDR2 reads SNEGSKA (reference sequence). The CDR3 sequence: CSARFERPNYEQYF. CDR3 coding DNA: TGCAGTGCTAGGTTCGAGCGCCCTAACTACGAGCAGTACTTC.

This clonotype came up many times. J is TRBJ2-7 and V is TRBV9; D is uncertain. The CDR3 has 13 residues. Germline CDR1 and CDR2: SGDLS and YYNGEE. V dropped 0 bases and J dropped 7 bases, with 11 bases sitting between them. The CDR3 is CASSVATMGEQYF. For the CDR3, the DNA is TGTGCCAGCAGCGTAGCTACGATGGGTGAGCAGTACTTC.

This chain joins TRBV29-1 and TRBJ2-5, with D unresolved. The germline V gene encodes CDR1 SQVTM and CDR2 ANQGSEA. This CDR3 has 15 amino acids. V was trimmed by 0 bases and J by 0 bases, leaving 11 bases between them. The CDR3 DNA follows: TGCAGCGTTGAAGACGGCTCGTTGTACCAAGAGACCCAGTACTTC. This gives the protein CSVEDGSLYQETQYF.

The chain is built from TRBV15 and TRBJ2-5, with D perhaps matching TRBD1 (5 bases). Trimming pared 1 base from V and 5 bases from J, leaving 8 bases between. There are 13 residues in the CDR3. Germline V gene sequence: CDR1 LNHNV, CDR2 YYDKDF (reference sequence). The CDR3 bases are TGTGCCACCAGCAGAGCAGGGATGGAGACCCAGTACTTC. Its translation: CATSRAGMETQYF.

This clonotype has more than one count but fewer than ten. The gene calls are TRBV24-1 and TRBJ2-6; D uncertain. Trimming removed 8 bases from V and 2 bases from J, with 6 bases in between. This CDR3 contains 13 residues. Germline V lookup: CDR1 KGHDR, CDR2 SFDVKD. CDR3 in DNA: TGTGCCACCATGGGGACTGGGGCCAACGTCCTGACTTTC. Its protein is CATMGTGANVLTF.